This TCR beta chain was captured by sequencing in a study of blood T cell repertoires in COVID-19. Turning to the study itself: Collection of acute and convalescent COVID-19 samples took place in the United States, Italy and Spain. T cells, B-cell-depleted T cells, or PBMCs supplied cDNA or gDNA.

Only in-frame clones appear in the TCRdb table, and some are missing; sequencing was by immunoSEQ multiplex PCR. This table holds approximately 150,000 clones, under 85% found once. Per germline, CDR1 MGHRA and CDR2 YSYEKL. The CDR3 is made up of 16 amino acids. Trimming removed 1 base from V and 6 bases from J; junction bases left unmatched: 8. Source material: peripheral blood. The chain is built from TRBV4-1 and TRBJ2-2, with TRBD2 matching over 7 bases. This receptor was obtained from a man in his sixties or seventies who had recovered from COVID-19. The CDR3 bases are TGCGCCAGCAGCCAAGTCGGGCGCGGGAGCGCCGGGGAGCTGTTTTTT. This codes for CASSQVGRGSAGELFF.